The following is a T cell receptor (beta chain) sequence with its context. Its matching antigen is unknown. This sample was included in a study of OX40 agonist ivuxolimab in advanced cancers. Study as a whole: Aged roughly 20 to 85 with a mean of about 60 years, they were almost 85% male.

Whole-study findings and limits: Certain nonresponders additionally had low normalized T-cell clonal expansion.

V lost 0 bases to trimming and J lost 6 bases; unmatched junction nucleotides: 11. The CDR3 has 18 residues. Germline V lookup: CDR1 SGHNT, CDR2 YENEEA. Generated by immunoSEQ multiplex PCR, the TCRdb table keeps only in-frame clones and is missing some. The sample lists 15,000 to 20,000 clones; over 80% were seen once. The sample consisted of CD4+ or CD8+ T cells sorted from blood, taken in a trial of the OX40 agonist ivuxolimab. This chain joins TRBV11-3 and TRBJ2-1; TRBD2 matches at 10 bases. The clonotype originates from an adult with an advanced solid tumor such as melanoma, head and neck, liver or kidney cancer. CDR3: CASSLEGLAGVSGNEQFF. CDR3 coding DNA: TGTGCCAGCAGCTTAGAGGGGCTAGCGGGAGTTTCCGGCAATGAGCAGTTCTTC.